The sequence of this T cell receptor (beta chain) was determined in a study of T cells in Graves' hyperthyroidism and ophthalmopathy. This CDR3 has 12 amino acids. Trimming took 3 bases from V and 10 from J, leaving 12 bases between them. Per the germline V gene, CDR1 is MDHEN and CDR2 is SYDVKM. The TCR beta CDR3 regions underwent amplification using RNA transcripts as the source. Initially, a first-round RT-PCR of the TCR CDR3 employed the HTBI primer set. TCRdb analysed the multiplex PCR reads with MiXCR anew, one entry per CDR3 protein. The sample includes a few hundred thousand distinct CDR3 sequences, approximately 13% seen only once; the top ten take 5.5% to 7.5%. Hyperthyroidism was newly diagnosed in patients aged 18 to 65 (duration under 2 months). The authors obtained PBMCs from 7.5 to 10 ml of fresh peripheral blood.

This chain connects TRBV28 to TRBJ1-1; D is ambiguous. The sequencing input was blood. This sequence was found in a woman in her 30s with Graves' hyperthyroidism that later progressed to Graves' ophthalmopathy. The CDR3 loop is CASSLFPSGAFF. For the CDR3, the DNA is TGTGCCAGCAGTTTGTTCCCCTCTGGAGCTTTCTTT.